This T cell receptor (beta chain) was sequenced in a study of cytomegalovirus exposure and HLA in healthy donors. Whole-study findings and limits: A later analysis reported that several of the most significant clusters appeared to be linked to common viral pathogens, among them Epstein-Barr virus. Some TCR beta chains (over 150 of them) were listed as cytomegalovirus-associated. Later genetic work tied a missense DCLRE1C variant to beta-chain V and J trimming.

Comments on this clone: Its antigen is unknown.

With 60 Vbeta and 13 Jbeta primers, the PCR was carried out. How the authors handled the data: Approximately 72 million unique TCR beta chains, around 10 million of them shared, were counted by a later analysis. Sequencing used immunoSEQ multiplex PCR; TCRdb keeps in-frame clones, though not all of them. The V and J calls and clone size are taken from that table; D and trimming were inferred from the DNA. The sample yields about 130,000 clones, 82% seen once. The receptor was isolated from a boy younger than 18 in good health and CMV-seronegative. Sequencing input: PBMCs.

In DNA form, the CDR3 reads TGCGCCAGCAGCCTGACAGGGAGTGGCACTGAAGCTTTCTTT. Translated: CASSLTGSGTEAFF. The V and J genes are TRBV5-1 and TRBJ1-1, with TRBD1 identical over 7 bases. From germline, CDR1 is SGHRS and CDR2 YFSETQ. The CDR3 runs 14 residues. V was clipped by 4 bases and J by 4 bases; unmatched bases: 7.